The clone carrying this T cell receptor beta chain has at least ten counts. This entry is derived from a study of CD8 T cells in ankylosing spondylitis. The CDR3 runs 14 residues. V lost 4 bases to trimming and J lost 3 bases, with 13 bases between them. TCRdb itself ran the 5' RACE reads through MiXCR, one entry per CDR3 protein. The data show about 39,000 distinct CDR3 sequences, 3% to 3.5% seen once. The gene calls are TRBV23-1 and TRBJ2-7; no clear D gene. Being an ORF, TRBV23-1 has a function that is uncertain. Sequenced material: blood, either unsorted or a sorted T cell fraction (not recorded which). This TCR derives from a male donor with ankylosing spondylitis or in good health (not recorded which). Here the CDR3 reads CASSPGSRGYEQYV. In DNA, the CDR3 is TGCGCCAGCAGTCCTGGGTCGCGAGGCTACGAGCAGTACGTC.